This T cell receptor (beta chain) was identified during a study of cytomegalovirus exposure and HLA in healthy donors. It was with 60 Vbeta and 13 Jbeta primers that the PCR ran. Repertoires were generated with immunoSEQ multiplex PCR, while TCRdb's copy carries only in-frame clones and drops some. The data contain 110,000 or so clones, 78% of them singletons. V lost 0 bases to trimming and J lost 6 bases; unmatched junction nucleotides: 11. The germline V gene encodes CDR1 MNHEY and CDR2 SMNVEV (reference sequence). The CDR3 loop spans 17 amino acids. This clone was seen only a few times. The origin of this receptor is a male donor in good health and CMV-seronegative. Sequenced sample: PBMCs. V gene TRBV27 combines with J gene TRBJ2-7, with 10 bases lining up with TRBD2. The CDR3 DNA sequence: TGTGCCAGCAGTTTATCGAAGGGGCTAGCGGGAGCACGCGAGCAGTACTTC. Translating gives CASSLSKGLAGAREQYF.